This T cell receptor (beta chain) is from a study of shared clonotypes between healthy human individuals. As to this clone: Its antigen is currently unknown.

Study-wide findings and caveats: Rarefaction showed sorted-subset sequencing was incomplete despite large depth.

The CDR3 has 16 amino acids. The ends were cut back, 2 bases at V and 0 bases at J, with 12 bases in the middle. Germline assignment: CDR1 SGHDT and CDR2 YYEEEE. The sorted-subset replicate PCRs were given 150 to 200 ng DNA, which is approximately 30,000 T cell genomes. Data came from immunoSEQ multiplex PCR; TCRdb stores just in-frame clones and leaves some out. This sample has 500,000 or so clones, with 90% to 97% found just once. This rearrangement joins TRBV5-6 to TRBJ2-1, with D maybe TRBD2 (5 bases). The sequence was collected from a woman aged 25 to 45 in good health. Specimen: naive CD4+ T cells sorted from blood. This sample's subset: CD45RA+ positively selected. The DNA for the CDR3 is TGTGCCAGCAGCTTACCAGAGCGGCACTCCTACAATGAGCAGTTCTTC. It translates to CASSLPERHSYNEQFF.